A single sample gave rise to the 26 T cell receptor beta chains below, sequenced in a study of metastatic and nonmetastatic thyroid tumors. TCRdb re-clonotyped the PCR reads through MiXCR. Here the sample spans about 18,000 clones, roughly 29% being singletons. The entire patient cohort was treatment-naive prior to thyroid surgery. Sequencing input: tumor tissue. The receptors were sampled from a male donor with papillary thyroid cancer or a benign thyroid nodule (not recorded which). Some clones in this sample may be carry-over from other donors' samples.

There are many counts of this clone. The chain joins TRBV28 to TRBJ1-5; D unclear. The germline V and J ends were trimmed by 3 bases and 5 bases, with 11 bases remaining between them. This CDR3 is built from 14 residues. Per germline, CDR1 MDHEN and CDR2 SYDVKM. In DNA form, the CDR3 reads TGTGCCAGCAGTTTCGACGGGCCTCATCAGCCCCAGCATTTT. Translating gives CASSFDGPHQPQHF.

The chain is built from TRBV5-1 and TRBJ2-5, with D uncertain. Germline V lookup: CDR1 SGHRS, CDR2 YFSETQ. V lost 7 bases to trimming and J lost 1 base, with 11 bases between them. CDR3 length: 13 amino acids. This CDR3 reads CASEDGVQETQYF. In DNA form, the CDR3 reads TGCGCCAGCGAAGATGGAGTCCAAGAGACCCAGTACTTC. The variable domain in full, with the rest retrieved from reference TRBV5-1 and TRBJ2-5, is KAGVTQTPRYLIKTRGQQVTLSCSPISGHRSVSWYQQTPGQGLQFLFEYFSETQRNKGNFPGRFSGRQFSNSRSEMNVSTLELGDSALYLCASEDGVQETQYFGPGTRLLVL.

The chain recombines TRBV4-1 with TRBJ1-5; D gene uncertain. V was cut by 1 base and J by 0 bases, with 7 bases left in between. Germline loops: CDR1 MGHRA, CDR2 YSYEKL. The CDR3 consists of 15 residues. The CDR3 here is CASSQGRNSNQPQHF. The DNA for the CDR3 is TGCGCCAGCAGCCAAGGGAGAAATAGCAATCAGCCCCAGCATTTT.

Sample share makes this clone medium-sized (0.01 to 0.1%). The chain carries TRBV7-2 and TRBJ2-3; 9 nucleotides align to TRBD2. The CDR3 covers 18 residues. With V trimmed by 1 base and J by 0 bases, 8 bases remained unmatched. Germline loops: CDR1 SGHTA, CDR2 FQGNSA. CDR3 region: CASSLGGSGSLSTDTQYF. CDR3 DNA: TGTGCCAGCAGCTTAGGCGGTAGCGGGAGCCTTAGCACAGATACGCAGTATTTT.

This clone was seen only a few times. The V call is TRBV12-3 or TRBV12-4, the J call TRBJ2-7; 8 nucleotides match TRBD1. The CDR3 runs to 14 residues. V was clipped by 6 bases and J by 0 bases; unmatched bases: 4. In DNA form, the CDR3 reads TGTGCCAGCAGCAAACAGGGGGACTCCTACGAGCAGTACTTC. Translating gives CASSKQGDSYEQYF.

This clone turned up a few times. The germline gene is not matched at one end of the junction; a read error may be the cause. The rearrangement uses TRBV2 and TRBJ1-3; 7 bases map to TRBD1. Germline V gives CDR1 SNHLY, CDR2 FYNNEI. The CDR3 spans 14 residues. CDR3 residues: CARNTGDSGNTIDF. DNA for the CDR3: TGTGCCAGAAATACAGGGGACTCAGGAAACACCATTGATTTT.

This clone occurred a few times. This sequence joins TRBV6-2 or TRBV6-3 and TRBJ2-2; the match to TRBD1 covers 7 bases. V shed 7 bases and J 6 bases; nucleotides not matched to a gene: 11. CDR1 is MNHEY and CDR2 is SVGEGT in the germline V gene. CDR3 length: 15 amino acids. The CDR3 coding sequence is TGTGCCAGCACCCCTCTGAACAGGGGATCCGGGGAGCTGTTTTTT. As protein: CASTPLNRGSGELFF.

The chain joins TRBV20-1 to TRBJ2-2; 7 bases agree with TRBD2. Germline values: CDR1 DFQATT, CDR2 SNEGSKA (reference sequence). The CDR3 spans 17 residues. Losses at the gene ends were 0 bases for V and 0 bases for J; bases not matched to a gene: 7. The CDR3 protein is CSARDSERGPNTGELFF. CDR3 in DNA: TGCAGTGCTAGAGATTCGGAGCGGGGCCCGAACACCGGGGAGCTGTTTTTT.

Within the sample, this clone is medium-sized. The rearrangement uses TRBV7-2 and TRBJ1-3; 9 positions agree with TRBD1. The junction had 5 bases not matched to a gene; V was cut back by 1 base and J by 4 bases. In germline, CDR1 is SGHTA, CDR2 FQGNSA. The CDR3 is 16 amino acids. In DNA, the CDR3 is TGTGCCAGCAGCTTAGGGGGACAGGGCCCAGGAAACACCATATATTTT. This gives the protein CASSLGGQGPGNTIYF.

This clone was counted a few times. The V call is TRBV6-2 or TRBV6-3, the J call TRBJ2-1; the D gene is possibly TRBD1 (5 bases). The CDR3 consists of 16 residues. The ends were cut back, 2 bases at V and 2 bases at J, with 13 bases in the middle. Germline assignment: CDR1 MNHEY and CDR2 SVGEGT. CDR3 region: CASSYGAASPYNEQFF. The CDR3 bases are TGTGCCAGCAGTTACGGGGCGGCGTCTCCCTACAATGAGCAGTTCTTC.

This clone was observed at least ten times. J is TRBJ2-1 and V is TRBV19; TRBD2 matches at 11 bases. From germline, CDR1 is LNHDA and CDR2 SQIVND (reference sequence). The CDR3 is 15 amino acids. With 3 bases clipped from V and 8 bases from J, the junction kept 6 bases outside the gene matches. This chain's CDR3 is CASSIGLAGGDEQFF. The CDR3, as DNA: TGTGCCAGTAGTATTGGCCTAGCGGGAGGCGATGAGCAGTTCTTC.

This clone occurred many times. Other nucleotide sequences from this sample produce the same CDR3. V is TRBV28 and J is TRBJ1-1, with D unresolved. Trimming pared 6 bases from V and 2 bases from J, leaving 13 bases between. CDR3 size: 14 residues. Germline V gene lookup returns CDR1 MDHEN and CDR2 SYDVKM. CDR3 sequence reads: CASRTPWRNTEAFF. In nucleotides, the CDR3 is TGTGCCAGCAGAACTCCGTGGCGCAACACTGAAGCTTTCTTT.

V usage is TRBV7-9 and J usage is TRBJ2-7; the D is unclear. Germline CDR1 reads SEHNR; CDR2 reads FQNEAQ (reference sequence). The CDR3 extends over 11 amino acids. Trimming left V 4 bases short and J 4 bases short, with 5 bases between. The CDR3 spells CASSSHYEQYF. The CDR3 nucleotides read TGTGCCAGCAGCTCTCATTACGAGCAGTACTTC.

This clone was detected many times. This sample also contains other DNA sequences that code for the same CDR3. The genes are TRBV19 and TRBJ1-1; 8 bases line up with TRBD1. Germline V gene lookup returns CDR1 LNHDA and CDR2 SQIVND (reference sequence). The CDR3 runs to 15 residues. J was trimmed by 4 bases and V by 5 bases; bases with no gene match: 9. This chain's CDR3 is CASSPQTGDATEAFF. CDR3 sequence (DNA): TGTGCCAGTAGTCCCCAGACAGGGGACGCCACTGAAGCTTTCTTT.

The gene calls are TRBV4-1 and TRBJ2-2; D is undetermined. CDR3 length equals 15 residues. Per the germline V gene, CDR1 is MGHRA and CDR2 is YSYEKL. V lost 2 bases and J lost 4, with 11 bases in between. CDR3 loop: CASSQQLTGTGELFF. CDR3 DNA: TGCGCCAGCAGCCAACAGTTGACGGGCACCGGGGAGCTGTTTTTT.

This clone occurred a few times. The chain links TRBV18 to TRBJ2-2; possibly TRBD2 for D (6 bases). Germline V gene lookup returns CDR1 KGHSH and CDR2 LQKENI. The CDR3 length is 18 residues. The V end lost 0 bases, the J end lost 1 base, and 15 bases lay between the germline ends. The CDR3: CASSPPVAGTLNTGELFF. CDR3 in DNA: TGTGCCAGCTCACCACCGGTGGCCGGGACTTTGAACACCGGGGAGCTGTTTTTT.

Turning to this clone: The limits of the CDR3 on the DNA are not certain, so only TCRdb's listed CDR3 is given. The chain carries TRBV5-6 and TRBJ2-7. The CDR3 spans 14 residues, counting both ends. The germline V gene encodes CDR1 SGHDT and CDR2 YYEEEE. CDR3 loop: CASSFGSGSYEQYF.

By sample share, this clone is medium-sized (0.01 to 0.1%). The rearrangement uses TRBV20-1 and TRBJ2-1; 8 bases agree with TRBD2. This CDR3 is built from 15 residues. J lost 7 bases, V lost 0 bases, and 8 bases had no gene match. Germline loops: CDR1 DFQATT, CDR2 SNEGSKA (reference sequence). In nucleotides, the CDR3 is TGCAGTGCTAGAGAAGCTACTAGCGGCAAGAATGAGCAGTTCTTC. It specifies CSAREATSGKNEQFF.

This clone was seen ten or more times. The CDR3 DNA reads TGTGCCAGCACGAACAGCCTAAATGAAAAACTGTTTTTT. Amino acid sequence: CASTNSLNEKLFF. This chain joins TRBV2 and TRBJ1-4; D unclear. Germline V gene sequence: CDR1 SNHLY, CDR2 FYNNEI. CDR3 length equals 13 residues. Trimming stripped 7 bases from V and 5 bases from J, with 11 bases between.

This clone qualifies as medium-sized (0.01 to 0.1%). The rearrangement joins TRBV6-1 to TRBJ2-7; a possible D gene is TRBD1 (6 bases). Germline CDR1 reads MNHNS; CDR2 reads SASEGT. There are 14 residues in the CDR3. The V and J ends lost 5 bases and 0 bases respectively, with 11 bases between them. The CDR3 spells CASSPTGSSYEQYF. DNA for the CDR3: TGTGCCAGCAGTCCAACAGGGAGCTCCTACGAGCAGTACTTC.

Points on this clone: It is unclear where the CDR3 begins or ends on the DNA, so no DNA is shown, and the CDR3 is as TCRdb lists it. The gene calls are TRBV6-1 and TRBJ2-6; the table's D call, TRBD1, has no DNA check behind it. Germline CDR1 MNHNS, CDR2 SASEGT. A total of 17 residues make up the CDR3, ends included. The CDR3 loop is CASSEGGRIPIWLHLRF.

This chain joins TRBV5-1 and TRBJ1-4, with a weak D call TRBD1 (6 bases). CDR3 length equals 16 residues. Looked up from germline, CDR1 is SGHRS and CDR2 is YFSETQ. V gave up 6 bases and J gave up 7 bases, with 22 bases separating them. CDR3 in DNA: TGCGCCAGCACCCAATCTGGGGAACAGGGAAGTGAAAAACTGTTTTTT. Residues: CASTQSGEQGSEKLFF.

This clone is medium-sized (0.01 to 0.1%). V and J are TRBV7-8 and TRBJ1-2, with 7 bases fitting TRBD1. CDR3 length: 16 residues. In germline, CDR1 is SGHVS, CDR2 FQNEAQ. V shed 7 bases and J 3 bases; nucleotides not matched to a gene: 14. Written as DNA, the CDR3 is TGTGCCAGCACCCGGACCGCGACAGGGCGAGACTATGGCTACACCTTC. Translated, it gives CASTRTATGRDYGYTF.

This clone was seen at least ten times. The chain employs TRBV20-1 and TRBJ2-5; D unclear. The CDR3 consists of 11 residues. Trimming cost V 5 bases and J 0 bases, with 4 bases left between them. CDR1 is DFQATT and CDR2 is SNEGSKA in the germline V gene (reference sequence). The CDR3 coding sequence is TGCAGTGCTCCTTACCAAGAGACCCAGTACTTC. Protein sequence: CSAPYQETQYF.

This clone was observed at least ten times. The V and J genes are TRBV3-1 and TRBJ1-3; tentative D call: TRBD1 (6 bases). This CDR3 is built from 15 residues. Trimming took 4 bases from V and 0 from J, leaving 10 bases between them. From germline, CDR1 is LGHDT and CDR2 YNNKEL (reference sequence). The CDR3 nucleotides read TGTGCCAGCAGCCCATGGGACAACTCTGGAAACACCATATATTTT. This sequence encodes CASSPWDNSGNTIYF.

The V call is TRBV20-1, the J call TRBJ2-5; 16 nucleotides match TRBD2. Losses at the gene ends were 3 bases for V and 13 bases for J; bases not matched to a gene: 23. CDR3 length: 19 amino acids. Germline lookup yields CDR1 DFQATT and CDR2 SNEGSKA (reference sequence). The CDR3 here is CSARGLPGLAGGPQETRYF. For the CDR3, the DNA is TGCAGTGCTAGGGGCCTACCGGGACTAGCGGGAGGGCCCCAAGAGACACGGTACTTC.